The next 24 T cell receptor beta chains were all read from a single sample in a study of molecular identifiers for immune sequencing clone quantification. One entry per CDR3 protein, called by TCRdb with MiXCR from the PCR reads. The sample lists over 85,000 distinct CDR3 sequences, under 40% occurring once. Sequenced sample: naive CD8+ T cells from blood, with Jurkat cell RNA spiked in. Subset defined: FACS-sorted CD8+CD4-CCR7+CD45RA+ naive T cells. The receptors stem from a human donor in good health. Some libraries in this study had Jurkat cell RNA spiked in.

A single count supports this clonotype. This sequence joins TRBV9 and TRBJ1-5; a weak D match, TRBD1 (6 bases). Deletions cut 4 bases from V and 9 bases from J, with 20 bases between. Looked up from germline, CDR1 is SGDLS and CDR2 is YYNGEE. The CDR3 runs to 15 residues. The CDR3 nucleotides read TGTGCCAGCAGCCGGAACCACAGGACAGATCTGCCCCAGCATTTT. Its translation is CASSRNHRTDLPQHF.

In regard to this clonotype: Given a much more abundant clone one base away, this may be a read error. V usage is TRBV14 and J usage is TRBJ2-4; 8 positions agree with TRBD1. Germline V lookup: CDR1 SGHDN, CDR2 FVKESK. This CDR3 is built from 14 residues. Trimming removed 3 bases from V and 11 bases from J; junction bases left unmatched: 9. The CDR3 nucleotides are TGTGCCAGCAGCCATTGGACCGGGACAGGTCTTCAGTACTTC. The encoded protein is CASSHWTGTGLQYF.

This clonotype was counted between two and nine times. The chain employs TRBV27 and TRBJ2-7; 7 nucleotides match TRBD2. Germline CDR1 and CDR2: MNHEY and SMNVEV (reference sequence). The V segment lost 0 bases and the J segment 2 bases; nucleotides outside the gene matches: 4. This CDR3 has 15 residues. The CDR3 sequence is CASSLSVGGTYEQYF. CDR3 coding DNA: TGTGCCAGCAGTTTATCTGTGGGAGGGACCTACGAGCAGTACTTC.

This clonotype occurred a few times. This chain connects TRBV4-3 to TRBJ2-7; D is perhaps TRBD1 (6 bases). The CDR3 spans 14 residues. V gave up 1 base and J gave up 2 bases, with 9 bases separating them. Germline CDR1 reads LGHNA; CDR2 reads YSLEER. In nucleotides, the CDR3 is TGCGCCAGCAGCCAAGGGGACATCCCCTACGAGCAGTACTTC. Its protein product is CASSQGDIPYEQYF.

The chain uses TRBV11-2 and TRBJ2-3; unclear D gene. Germline V gene sequence: CDR1 SGHAT, CDR2 FQNNGV. The V end was cut by 5 bases, the J end by 2 bases, with 17 bases between. This CDR3 spans 16 amino acids. CDR3 loop: CASSPLTGQVTDTQYF. The CDR3, as DNA: TGTGCCAGCAGCCCCCTTACCGGGCAGGTCACAGATACGCAGTATTTT. The whole variable domain, remainder taken from reference TRBV11-2 and TRBJ2-3, is EAGVAQSPRYKIIEKRQSVAFWCNPISGHATLYWYQQILGQGPKLLIQFQNNGVVDDSQLPKDRFSAERLKGVDSTLKIQPAKLEDSAVYLCASSPLTGQVTDTQYFGPGTRLTVL.

In DNA form, the CDR3 reads TGTGCCAGCAGCTGGGGTTGGAATGTTCGGTACAATGAGCAGTTCTTC. It specifies CASSWGWNVRYNEQFF. The J gene is TRBJ2-1, the V gene TRBV5-4; D remains unclear. Deletions cut 3 bases from V and 4 bases from J, with 17 bases between. This CDR3 has 16 amino acids. Germline loops: CDR1 SGHNT, CDR2 YYREEE (reference sequence).

This chain joins TRBV12-3 or TRBV12-4 and TRBJ2-3; D not resolved. The CDR3 is made up of 16 amino acids. V lost 3 bases, J lost 2 bases, and 15 bases lay in between. CDR3 nucleotides: TGTGCCAGCAGTTTTACGGTATCCACACACACAGATACGCAGTATTTT. It yields the protein CASSFTVSTHTDTQYF.

This clonotype was observed once. A much bigger clone sits one base away, suggesting this may be a read error. A read error is likely, as this CDR3 ends without the conserved phenylalanine or tryptophan. This sequence joins TRBV28 and TRBJ1-6, with no clear D. V was shortened by 8 bases and J by 9 bases, with 8 bases between the two germline ends. The germline CDR1 and CDR2 sequences are MDHEN and SYDVKM. The CDR3 contains 11 residues. The CDR3 bases are TGTGCCAGCGGATGGGGTTCACCCCTCCACTAT. This codes for CASGWGSPLHY.

This clonotype was picked up many times. The V gene is TRBV27, the J gene TRBJ2-3, with D uncertain. Trimming stripped 7 bases from V and 8 bases from J, with 13 bases between. The CDR3 runs to 12 residues. From germline, CDR1 is MNHEY and CDR2 SMNVEV (reference sequence). CDR3: CASTRPGGTQYF. CDR3 DNA: TGTGCCAGCACCCGCCCTGGCGGTACGCAGTATTTT.

The chain uses TRBV13 and TRBJ2-1, with TRBD2 matching 7 bases. The junction had 6 bases not matched to a gene; V was cut back by 3 bases and J by 4 bases. The germline CDR1 and CDR2 sequences are PRHDT and FYEKMQ (reference sequence). The CDR3 sequence is 15 residues long. The CDR3 sequence: CASSFSGLSYNEQFF. The CDR3 DNA is TGTGCCAGCAGCTTTAGCGGGCTATCTTACAATGAGCAGTTCTTC.

This clonotype was detected ten times or more. The rearrangement uses TRBV7-2 and TRBJ2-6; no definite D call. Germline V gives CDR1 SGHTA, CDR2 FQGNSA. This CDR3 is built from 15 residues. V gave up 2 bases and J gave up 1 base, with 6 bases separating them. The CDR3, as DNA: TGTGCCAGCAGCTTACGAGGATCTGGGGCCAACGTCCTGACTTTC. Translating it yields CASSLRGSGANVLTF. Combining the CDR3 with reference TRBV7-2 and TRBJ2-6 gives the whole variable domain GAGVSQSPSNKVTEKGKDVELRCDPISGHTALYWYRQSLGQGLEFLIYFQGNSAPDKSGLPSDRFSAERTGGSVSTLTIQRTQQEDSAVYLCASSLRGSGANVLTFGAGSRLTVL.

V is TRBV6-2 or TRBV6-3 and J is TRBJ2-1, with D uncertain. Germline CDR1 MNHEY, CDR2 SVGEGT. V was cut by 5 bases and J by 5 bases, with 16 bases left in between. The CDR3 spans 15 residues. DNA of the CDR3: TGTGCCAGCAGTCCGCCGAACAAGAAAAACAATGAGCAGTTCTTC. Protein product: CASSPPNKKNNEQFF.

Only one count was recorded for this clonotype. With a much larger clone just one base away, this may be a read error. The gene calls are TRBV5-4 and TRBJ2-3, with 8 positions matching TRBD2. Germline V gene sequence: CDR1 SGHNT, CDR2 YYREEE (reference sequence). Germline trimming cut 4 bases from V and 4 bases from J; bases unmatched to any gene: 8. This CDR3 region has 15 residues. The CDR3 DNA is TGTGCCAGCAGCCCAGCGGGAGCTAGCCCAGATACGCAGTATTTT. Its protein product is CASSPAGASPDTQYF. Full variable domain (remainder filled in from reference TRBV5-4 and TRBJ2-3): ETGVTQSPTHLIKTRGQQVTLRCSSQSGHNTVSWYQQALGQGPQFIFQYYREEENGRGNFPPRFSGLQFPNYSSELNVNALELDDSALYLCASSPAGASPDTQYFGPGTRLTVL.

The CDR3 protein is CATRGVPGTQYF. CDR3 DNA: TGTGCCACCCGGGGCGTCCCGGGGACCCAGTACTTC. The J gene is TRBJ2-5, the V gene TRBV27, with D perhaps assigned TRBD1 or TRBD2 (5 bases each). Germline assignment: CDR1 MNHEY and CDR2 SMNVEV (reference sequence). The V gene lost 10 bases and the J gene lost 7 bases, with 16 bases spanning the gap. The CDR3 loop spans 12 amino acids.

In its sample, this clonotype was seen many times. The V call is TRBV7-2, the J call TRBJ1-1, with D perhaps TRBD1 (5 bases). V was trimmed by 4 bases and J by 4 bases, leaving 7 bases between them. Germline V CDR1 and CDR2: SGHTA, FQGNSA. The CDR3 totals 12 residues. DNA of the CDR3: TGTGCCAGCAGCTGGGGGGGCACTGAAGCTTTCTTT. Its protein is CASSWGGTEAFF.

This clonotype was seen a few times. This chain joins TRBV5-6 and TRBJ2-7; unclear D gene. Trimming stripped 0 bases from V and 4 bases from J, with 11 bases between. The germline V gene encodes CDR1 SGHDT and CDR2 YYEEEE. This CDR3 spans 14 amino acids. CDR3 DNA: TGTGCCAGCAGCTTGGAATCGAATCCTTACGAGCAGTACTTC. This codes for CASSLESNPYEQYF.

This clonotype occurred a few times. CDR3: CASTLTGSGTEAFF. The CDR3 DNA is TGCGCCAGCACCCTGACAGGGTCAGGTACTGAAGCTTTCTTT. This rearrangement joins TRBV5-1 to TRBJ1-1; 7 bases map to TRBD1. Losses at the gene ends were 6 bases for V and 5 bases for J; bases not matched to a gene: 10. This CDR3 is 14 amino acids long. The V gene's germline CDR1 is SGHRS and CDR2 YFSETQ.

This chain joins TRBV12-3 or TRBV12-4 and TRBJ2-3; no clear D. The CDR3 is 12 amino acids. The V end lost 5 bases, the J end lost 6 bases, and 9 bases lay between the germline ends. CDR3 DNA: TGTGCCAGCAGTCCTAAGTTTGATACGCAGTATTTT. Translation gives CASSPKFDTQYF.

This clonotype was seen only a few times. The V call is TRBV9, the J call TRBJ2-2, with a weak D call TRBD2 (6 bases). This CDR3 has 15 residues. Per the germline V gene, CDR1 is SGDLS and CDR2 is YYNGEE. With 3 bases removed from V and 4 bases from J, the gap between germline ends came to 13 bases. CDR3: CASSGTGSGTGELFF. CDR3 sequence (DNA): TGTGCCAGCAGCGGGACCGGGAGCGGCACCGGGGAGCTGTTTTTT.

Note on this clonotype: One base away lies a much larger clone, so this may be a sequencing read error. The CDR3 region is CASPQGTYYEQYF. CDR3 DNA: TGTGCCAGCCCGCAAGGGACGTACTACGAGCAGTACTTC. The chain has TRBV18 and TRBJ2-7; D tentatively fits TRBD1 or TRBD2 (5 bases each). The CDR3 loop spans 13 amino acids. Per germline, CDR1 KGHSH and CDR2 LQKENI. V lost 8 bases and J 3 bases, leaving 14 bases between the germline ends.

The rearrangement uses TRBV9 and TRBJ2-3; D assignment may be TRBD1 or TRBD2 (5 bases each). This CDR3 spans 14 amino acids. V was trimmed by 3 bases and J by 2 bases, leaving 10 bases between them. Germline CDR1 SGDLS, CDR2 YYNGEE. This chain's CDR3 is CASSAGAYTDTQYF. The CDR3 bases are TGTGCCAGCAGCGCCGGGGCTTACACAGATACGCAGTATTTT.

The chain joins TRBV19 to TRBJ1-5; 8 nucleotides align to TRBD1. V shed 7 bases and J 2 bases; nucleotides not matched to a gene: 4. CDR3 length equals 14 residues. Germline V lookup: CDR1 LNHDA, CDR2 SQIVND (reference sequence). The DNA of the CDR3 is TGTGCCAGTATCGAGGACAGGGGCAATCAGCCCCAGCATTTT. It yields the protein CASIEDRGNQPQHF.

This clonotype was seen only once. The junction does not match germline at one end; this may be a read error. This chain joins TRBV4-3 and TRBJ2-3, with D possibly TRBD1 on 6 matching bases. This CDR3 is 16 amino acids long. Germline V gives CDR1 LGHNA, CDR2 YSLEER. The CDR3 coding sequence is TGCGCCCGCAGCCAACACGACAGGTCCTTGGGAGATACGCAGTATTTT. It specifies CARSQHDRSLGDTQYF.

At least ten counts were recorded for this clonotype. This rearrangement joins TRBV7-8 to TRBJ2-1, with D perhaps TRBD1 or TRBD2 (6 bases each). Per germline, CDR1 SGHVS and CDR2 FQNEAQ. There are 13 residues in the CDR3. V lost 1 base, J lost 8 bases, and 9 bases lay in between. The DNA for the CDR3 is TGTGCCAGCAGCTTAGAGGGGGGAGATGAGCAGTTCTTC. Its translation: CASSLEGGDEQFF.